These 7 T cell receptor beta chains came from one sample sequenced in a study of blood T cells in healthy people across ages. Primers used in a second PCR of about 6 to 11 cycles were a sample-barcoded 5' primer and a J-beta primer mix. One entry per CDR3 protein results from TCRdb running MiXCR on the 5' RACE reads. The sample has approximately 1.5 million distinct CDR3 sequences; roughly 43% are singletons. Material: blood. The receptors originated from a woman younger than 35 in good health.

The chain links TRBV6-1 to TRBJ2-4, with TRBD1 matching 8 bases. The J call is uncertain, as TRBJ2-7 better fits the DNA end. This CDR3 is built from 16 residues. Germline V gene sequence: CDR1 MNHNS, CDR2 SASEGT. In nucleotides, the CDR3 is TGTGCCAGCCCCCGGGACAGGAATCCTTATGACTACGAGCAGTACTTC. Its protein is CASPRDRNPYDYEQYF.

This clonotype has a handful of counts. The chain recombines TRBV4-1 with TRBJ1-1, with D uncertain. Trimming took off 1 base at V and 1 base at J, with 7 bases between the two ends. Per the germline V gene, CDR1 is MGHRA and CDR2 is YSYEKL. The CDR3 is 14 residues long. The CDR3 DNA sequence: TGCGCCAGCAGCCAAGCCGGCAGGAACACTGAAGCTTTCTTT. Protein product: CASSQAGRNTEAFF.

In this sample, this clonotype turned up many times. The V call is TRBV12-3 or TRBV12-4, the J call TRBJ2-7; possibly TRBD1 for D (5 bases). The V gene lost 6 bases and the J gene lost 0 bases, with 9 bases spanning the gap. The CDR3 has 13 residues. The CDR3 sequence is CASSDRGSYEQYF. The CDR3 region has the DNA TGTGCCAGCAGCGACAGAGGCTCCTACGAGCAGTACTTC.

V and J are TRBV30 and TRBJ1-3, with D unclear. Trimming took 4 bases from V and 3 from J, leaving 10 bases between them. This CDR3 has 13 amino acids. Germline V gene sequence: CDR1 GTSNPN, CDR2 SVGIG (reference sequence). This CDR3 reads CAWMEGRGNTIYF. CDR3 nucleotide sequence: TGTGCCTGGATGGAGGGTCGTGGAAACACCATATATTTT.

This rearrangement joins TRBV7-2 to TRBJ2-5; the match to TRBD2 covers 8 bases. Looked up from germline, CDR1 is SGHTA and CDR2 is FQGNSA. CDR3 length: 15 amino acids. V gave up 4 bases and J gave up 4 bases; unmatched junction bases: 8. CDR3 amino acids: CASSSRLAGRETQYF. CDR3 nucleotides: TGTGCCAGCAGCTCAAGATTAGCGGGAAGAGAGACCCAGTACTTC. Variable domain in full (rest from reference TRBV7-2 and TRBJ2-5): GAGVSQSPSNKVTEKGKDVELRCDPISGHTALYWYRQSLGQGLEFLIYFQGNSAPDKSGLPSDRFSAERTGGSVSTLTIQRTQQEDSAVYLCASSSRLAGRETQYFGPGTRLLVL.

This chain connects TRBV6-2 or TRBV6-3 to TRBJ2-1; TRBD2 aligns across 10 bases. CDR3 length: 14 residues. Looked up from germline, CDR1 is MNHEY and CDR2 is SVGEGT. The trim removed 4 bases at V and 6 bases at J, leaving 3 bases unmatched. As DNA, the CDR3 is TGTGCCAGCAGTTCAGCGGGAGGGCTCAATGAGCAGTTCTTC. This encodes CASSSAGGLNEQFF.

The gene calls are TRBV27 and TRBJ1-3; 7 bases align to TRBD1. Germline V gene lookup returns CDR1 MNHEY and CDR2 SMNVEV (reference sequence). The CDR3 has 17 residues. V lost 5 bases to trimming and J lost 2 bases; unmatched junction nucleotides: 12. CDR3 sequence reads: CASSHSSTGLAGNTIYF. DNA of the CDR3: TGTGCCAGCAGTCATTCATCGACAGGGTTAGCTGGAAACACCATATATTTT.